This T cell receptor beta chain was found in a study of T cell changes during pregnancy in multiple sclerosis. Some clones are missing from TCRdb's copy, which holds only in-frame ones; the method was immunoSEQ multiplex PCR. The data show 65,000 to 85,000 clones, around 90% seen once. The starting material was CD4+ T cells from peripheral blood mononuclear cells, obtained after pregnancy. This TCR was sampled from a female donor with multiple sclerosis, enrolled in a pregnancy study.

The CDR3 protein is CASRWTSVGEQFF. DNA for the CDR3: TGTGCCAGTAGATGGACTAGCGTGGGCGAGCAGTTCTTC. The V call is TRBV19, the J call TRBJ2-1; 9 bases match TRBD2. Germline assignment: CDR1 LNHDA and CDR2 SQIVND (reference sequence). The CDR3 has 13 amino acids. The trim removed 6 bases at V and 10 bases at J, leaving 7 bases unmatched.